This TCR beta chain emerged from a study of cytotoxic CD8 clonotypes in ibrutinib-treated CLL. The CDR3 length is 16 residues. V lost 4 bases, J lost 5 bases, and 13 bases stayed unmatched. From germline, CDR1 is LGHNA and CDR2 YSLEER. Repertoires were generated with immunoSEQ multiplex PCR, while TCRdb's copy carries only in-frame clones and drops some. The repertoire holds some 130,000 clones, with 70% to 90% as singletons. This TCR was sampled from a human donor with chronic lymphocytic leukemia. The J gene is TRBJ1-2, the V gene TRBV4-3; 7 bases map to TRBD1. This sample comprised PBMCs, obtained after 24 months of ibrutinib treatment. CDR3 protein: CASSRNTGQNPYGYTF. Here the CDR3 DNA reads TGCGCCAGCAGCCGTAACACGGGACAGAACCCATATGGCTACACCTTC.